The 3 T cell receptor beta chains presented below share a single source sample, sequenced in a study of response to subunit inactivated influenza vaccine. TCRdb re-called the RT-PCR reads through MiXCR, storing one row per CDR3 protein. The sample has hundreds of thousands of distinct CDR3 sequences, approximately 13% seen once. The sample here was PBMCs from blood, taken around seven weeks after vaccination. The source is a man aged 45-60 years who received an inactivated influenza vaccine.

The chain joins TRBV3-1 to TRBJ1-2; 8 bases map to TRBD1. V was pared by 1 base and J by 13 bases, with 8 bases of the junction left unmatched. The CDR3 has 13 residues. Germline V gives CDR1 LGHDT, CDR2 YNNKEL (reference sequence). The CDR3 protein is CASSQVTPGGITF. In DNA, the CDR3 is TGTGCCAGCAGCCAAGTCACCCCAGGGGGCATCACCTTC. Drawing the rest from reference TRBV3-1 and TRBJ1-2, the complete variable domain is DTAVSQTPKYLVTQMGNDKSIKCEQNLGHDTMYWYKQDSKKFLKIMFSYNNKELIINETVPNRFSPKSPDKAHLNLHINSLELGDSAVYFCASSQVTPGGITFGSGTRLTVV.

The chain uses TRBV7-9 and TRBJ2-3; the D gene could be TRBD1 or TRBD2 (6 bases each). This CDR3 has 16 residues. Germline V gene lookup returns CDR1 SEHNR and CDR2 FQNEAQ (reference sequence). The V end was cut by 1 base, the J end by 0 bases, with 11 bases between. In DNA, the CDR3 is TGTGCCAGCAGCTTAGTCCGGGGGCCTAGCACAGATACGCAGTATTTT. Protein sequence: CASSLVRGPSTDTQYF.

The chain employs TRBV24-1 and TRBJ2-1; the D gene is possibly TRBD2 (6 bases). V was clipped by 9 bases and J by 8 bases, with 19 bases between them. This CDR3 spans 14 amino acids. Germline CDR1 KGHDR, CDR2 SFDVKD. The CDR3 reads CATQLGGLSDEQFF. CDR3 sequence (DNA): TGTGCCACCCAACTGGGAGGTCTGTCGGATGAGCAGTTCTTC.